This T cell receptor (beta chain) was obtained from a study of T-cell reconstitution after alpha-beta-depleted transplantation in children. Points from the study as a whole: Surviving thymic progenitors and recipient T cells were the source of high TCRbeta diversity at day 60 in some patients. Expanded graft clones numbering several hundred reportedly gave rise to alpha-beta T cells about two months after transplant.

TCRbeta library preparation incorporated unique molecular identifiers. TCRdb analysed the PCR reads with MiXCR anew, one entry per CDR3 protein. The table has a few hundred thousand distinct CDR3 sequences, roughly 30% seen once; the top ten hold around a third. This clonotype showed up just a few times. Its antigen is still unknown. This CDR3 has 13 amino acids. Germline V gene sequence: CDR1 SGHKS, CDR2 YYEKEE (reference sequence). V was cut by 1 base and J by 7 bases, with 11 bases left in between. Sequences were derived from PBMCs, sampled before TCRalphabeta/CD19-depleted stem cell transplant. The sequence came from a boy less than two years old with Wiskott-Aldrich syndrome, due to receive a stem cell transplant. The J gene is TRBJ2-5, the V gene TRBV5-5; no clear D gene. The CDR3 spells CASSLFSEWTQYF. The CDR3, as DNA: TGTGCCAGCAGCTTGTTTTCTGAGTGGACCCAGTACTTC.